This TCR beta chain comes out of a study of T cell responses to AZD1222 COVID-19 vaccine. General study findings and limits: Vaccination with two AZD1222 doses was followed by a rise in Spike-specific TCR breadth and depth. Females made up more of the donors, who were largely white British, and clonal diversity may have come out too low.

The CDR3 spans 15 residues. Turning to this clone: Antigen: not known.

Profiling relied on immunoSEQ multiplex PCR, and the TCRdb table lists in-frame clones only, not all of them. Altogether around 140,000 clones are present, roughly 86% being singletons, with the ten largest covering less than 6%. This rearrangement joins TRBV12-2 to TRBJ1-1. TRBV12-2 has pseudogene status. The sequence derives from an adult who received the AZD1222 COVID-19 vaccine. The source was peripheral blood, collected 28 days after the second AZD1222 dose. The CDR3 coding sequence is TGTGCAAGTCGTCCCGCGGACGAATCGAACACTGAAGCTTTCTTT. Residues: CASRPADESNTEAFF.